These T cell receptor beta chains were read from a single sample in a study of T cell repertoires in cytomegalovirus infection. Which antigens these TCRs recognize remains unknown. TCRdb re-called the reads through MiXCR, storing one row per CDR3 protein. Here the sample spans some 480,000 distinct CDR3 sequences, more than 30% being singletons. The sample was cultured PBMCs, taken from culture after CMV antigen stimulation. The origin of the receptors is a human donor in good health (CMV status not recorded). Some clones in this sample may be carry-over from other donors' samples. Each CDR3 is given with its conserved first and last residue. Size values are once, few and many counts, or a class for expanded clones, and some rows have none.

CDR3aa	abundance	v_gene
CATSDDTGQGAGEQYF	.	TRBV24-1
CSARDRFRGRGETQYF	.	TRBV20-1
CAISDPLRVRSGEQYF	many	TRBV10-3
CASRPGLATNEQFF	many	TRBV28
CASSQESPEQFF	.	TRBV14
CASTLGVDGYNEQFF	.	TRBV27
CASSQEPGSNTEAFF	few	TRBV4-1
CASSLVSSDGGGGQPQHF	few	TRBV7-8
CASSYSARIEAFF	.	TRBV6-2/TRBV6-3
CASSRWGTGGLSPLHF	few	TRBV7-8
CASSSGGGVSETQYF	few	TRBV5-1
CASSVGDRGSGANVLTF	.	TRBV7-3
CASSLEGGWSYNEQFF	many	TRBV7-8
CASSPRAAPQGTQYF	many	TRBV7-2
CSVGYRGRETQYF	.	TRBV29-1
CASSLEVSGKKIYEQYF	many	TRBV7-2
CASSLSLAYSYNEQFF	few	TRBV27
CASSRRTSGWRGSYNEQFF	.	TRBV28
CASSSGLAGVLNTQYF	few	TRBV11-1
CASRPPGLRTFTDTQYF	.	TRBV6-2/TRBV6-3
CASGLVMGQYTGELFF	.	TRBV12-5
CASSSVGIGGPGGTSPNEQFF	few	TRBV7-3
CASSLGPGTGVVGYTF	few	TRBV5-1
CASSLVGQGRRYTF	many	TRBV7-8
CASSLREPGELFF	few	TRBV23-1
CASSEQTSGRSDTQYF	few	TRBV11-3
CATSDSSPTGGNQPQHF	many	TRBV24-1
CASSESMNTEAFF	many	TRBV7-3
CASSVRSEQYF	once	TRBV11-2
CATSRDRVVEKLFF	.	TRBV15
CASSPRAGGGNEQFF	.	TRBV4-1
CASSLDSTNYGYTF	many	TRBV7-2
CASTPAGTSWETQYF	.	TRBV19
CASSAGDYYGYTF	.	TRBV11-3
CAWRERLAGELFF	.	TRBV30